The clone carrying this T cell receptor (beta chain) has at least ten counts. Its antigen is unidentified. The sample belongs to a study of Graves' ophthalmopathy and Graves' hyperthyroidism. Whole-study results and caveats: A classifier, a 13-signature model, separated ophthalmopathy from stable hyperthyroidism with approximately 88% sensitivity and 65% to 83% specificity.

Patients in the hyperthyroidism group, adults aged 18 to 65, were newly diagnosed, under 2 months' duration. No donor had other autoimmune disease, uncontrolled infection, pregnancy or lactation. The diagnostic workup employed clinical symptoms, serum thyroxine, TRAb, thyroid ultrasound and orbital computed tomography. RNA served as the template for amplifying TCR beta CDR3 regions. The first round was an RT-PCR with HTBI primers, and the second round was a multiplex PCR. TCRdb redid the calling of the multiplex PCR reads with MiXCR, one entry per CDR3 protein. Here the sample spans over a million distinct CDR3 sequences, about 38% being singletons. The CDR3 length is 15 residues. Germline assignment: CDR1 SGHAT and CDR2 FQNNGV. The V and J ends lost 5 bases and 1 base, in that order; junction bases with no gene match: 7.

The V gene is TRBV11-2, the J gene TRBJ1-1; 7 nucleotides agree with TRBD1. Input material: peripheral blood or thyroid tissue (not recorded which). The sequence derives from an adult man with Graves' hyperthyroidism. The CDR3 sequence: CASSIWQGGNTEAFF. For the CDR3, the DNA is TGTGCCAGCAGCATCTGGCAGGGGGGGAACACTGAAGCTTTCTTT. Drawing the rest from reference TRBV11-2 and TRBJ1-1, the complete variable domain is EAGVAQSPRYKIIEKRQSVAFWCNPISGHATLYWYQQILGQGPKLLIQFQNNGVVDDSQLPKDRFSAERLKGVDSTLKIQPAKLEDSAVYLCASSIWQGGNTEAFFGQGTRLTVV.